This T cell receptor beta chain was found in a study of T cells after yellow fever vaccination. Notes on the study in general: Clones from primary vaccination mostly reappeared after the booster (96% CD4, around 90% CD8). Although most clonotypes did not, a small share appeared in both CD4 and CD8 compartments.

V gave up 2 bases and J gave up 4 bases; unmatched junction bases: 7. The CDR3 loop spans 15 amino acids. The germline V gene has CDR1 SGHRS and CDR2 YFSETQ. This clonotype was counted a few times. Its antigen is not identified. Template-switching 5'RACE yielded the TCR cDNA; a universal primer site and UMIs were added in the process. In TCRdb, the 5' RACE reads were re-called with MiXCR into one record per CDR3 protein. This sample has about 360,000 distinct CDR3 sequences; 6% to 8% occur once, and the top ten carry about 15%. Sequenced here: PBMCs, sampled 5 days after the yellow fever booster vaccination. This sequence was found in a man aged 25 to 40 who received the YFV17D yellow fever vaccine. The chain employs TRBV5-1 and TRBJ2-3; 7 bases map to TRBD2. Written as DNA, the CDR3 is TGCGCCAGCAGCTTAATGGGCGGGAGTCCAGATACGCAGTATTTT. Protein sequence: CASSLMGGSPDTQYF.